One sample yielded the 8 T cell receptor beta chains listed below, sequenced in a study of shared clonotypes between healthy human individuals (TCRdb year 2020). The method was the immunoSEQ multiplex PCR assay. TCRdb stores this immuneACCESS table with in-frame sequences only. Part of the clones is absent; in the studies checked, under half of the shortfall reflects unresolved V genes, and no reason is known for the rest. A total of roughly 640,000 clones appear in this sample, 74% of them only once. The ten largest make up approximately 1.7% of the sample. Source material: memory CD4+ T cells sorted from blood. The cell subset or site tag for this specimen amounts to: CD45RA-negative fraction. The receptors derive from a woman in her thirties in good health.

The chain uses TRBV15 and TRBJ1-1, with no clear D. V was cut by 1 base and J by 0 bases, with 6 bases left in between. The V gene's germline CDR1 is LNHNV and CDR2 YYDKDF (reference sequence). This CDR3 has 14 residues. The CDR3 DNA follows: TGTGCCACCAGCAGAGGGGGAGTGAACACTGAAGCTTTCTTT. Its translation: CATSRGGVNTEAFF.

The J gene is TRBJ2-1, the V gene TRBV7-6; 7 bases match TRBD1. The V segment lost 6 bases and the J segment 2 bases; nucleotides outside the gene matches: 7. The germline V gene encodes CDR1 SGHVS and CDR2 FNYEAQ. The CDR3 contains 15 residues. CDR3 in amino acids: CASSLTGEAYNEQFF. Written as DNA, the CDR3 is TGTGCCAGCAGTTTAACAGGGGAAGCCTACAATGAGCAGTTCTTC.

The V call is TRBV7-3, the J call TRBJ2-5; 8 nucleotides match TRBD1. This CDR3 spans 15 amino acids. Germline V lookup: CDR1 SGHTA, CDR2 FQGTGA. V lost 3 bases and J lost 5; bases outside the gene matches: 8. This CDR3 is CASSLQGQVMETQYF. DNA for the CDR3: TGTGCCAGCAGCTTGCAGGGACAGGTGATGGAGACCCAGTACTTC. Filled out from reference TRBV7-3 and TRBJ2-5, the complete variable domain reads GAGVSQTPSNKVTEKGKYVELRCDPISGHTALYWYRQSLGQGPEFLIYFQGTGAADDSGLPNDRFFAVRPEGSVSTLKIQRTERGDSAVYLCASSLQGQVMETQYFGPGTRLLVL.

The V gene is TRBV5-1, the J gene TRBJ1-1, with 7 positions matching TRBD1. Germline V gene data show CDR1 as SGHRS and CDR2 as YFSETQ. The trim removed 3 bases at V and 5 bases at J, leaving 7 bases unmatched. CDR3 length equals 14 residues. CDR3 in DNA: TGCGCCAGCAGCTATCAGGGGGGAGAGACTGAAGCTTTCTTT. As protein: CASSYQGGETEAFF.

This clone occurred a few times. V is TRBV2 and J is TRBJ2-1; D may correspond to TRBD1 or TRBD2 (5 bases each). With 6 bases removed from V and 6 bases from J, the gap between germline ends came to 12 bases. The germline V gene has CDR1 SNHLY and CDR2 FYNNEI. The CDR3 covers 13 residues. CDR3: CASRRGTTNEQFF. The CDR3 DNA sequence: TGTGCCAGCAGGAGAGGGACCACCAATGAGCAGTTCTTC.

The chain has TRBV28 and TRBJ1-1; D unresolved. This CDR3 has 12 residues. Germline V lookup: CDR1 MDHEN, CDR2 SYDVKM. The ends were cut back, 4 bases at V and 2 bases at J, with 5 bases in the middle. The CDR3 is CASSSVNTEAFF. CDR3 nucleotide sequence: TGTGCCAGCAGTTCGGTTAACACTGAAGCTTTCTTT.

The chain carries TRBV4-1 and TRBJ2-7; D may be TRBD2 (5 bases). CDR3 size: 15 residues. Deletions cut 0 bases from V and 2 bases from J, with 11 bases between. Germline CDR1 and CDR2: MGHRA and YSYEKL. Here the CDR3 reads CASSQDRRGTYEQYF. The CDR3 DNA reads TGCGCCAGCAGCCAAGATCGTCGGGGAACCTACGAGCAGTACTTC.

The rearrangement links TRBV30 to TRBJ1-2; TRBD1 might be the D (5 bases). Trimming stripped 0 bases from V and 1 base from J, with 12 bases between. CDR1 and CDR2 from the germline V gene are GTSNPN and SVGIG (reference sequence). There are 15 residues in the CDR3. CDR3 in amino acids: CAWSVRRTLNYGYTF. The CDR3 DNA reads as TGTGCCTGGAGTGTACGTAGGACACTTAACTATGGCTACACCTTC.